What follows are 6 T cell receptor beta chains derived from one specimen sequenced in a study of spatial heterogeneity in lung cancer. The time point is: blood at routine non-recurrence follow-up after resection. TCRdb passed the 5' RACE reads through MiXCR, listing each CDR3 protein once. The sample consists of about 36,000 distinct CDR3 sequences, 6% to 9.5% of them appearing once. The sample was PBMCs, taken at follow-up. These receptors came from a male donor with early-stage non-small cell lung cancer.

This clonotype was seen at least ten times. CDR3 protein: CASSPFDTDTQYF. In DNA form, the CDR3 reads TGCGCCAGCAGCCCCTTCGACACAGATACGCAGTATTTT. The rearrangement joins TRBV5-1 to TRBJ2-3; D remains ambiguous. CDR3 length: 13 residues. CDR1 is SGHRS, CDR2 YFSETQ, per germline. Trimming pared 4 bases from V and 2 bases from J, leaving 8 bases between.

This clonotype was detected many times. This chain joins TRBV11-1 and TRBJ1-1, with D uncertain. Germline V CDR1 and CDR2: SGHAT, FQDESV (reference sequence). V was cut by 5 bases and J by 7 bases, with 14 bases left in between. This CDR3 comprises 13 residues. CDR3: CASSPGEHGEAFF. CDR3 DNA: TGTGCCAGCAGCCCTGGGGAGCATGGTGAAGCTTTCTTT.

This clonotype has a count of ten or more. The chain is built from TRBV7-8 and TRBJ2-2; D is unresolved. This CDR3 comprises 14 residues. Germline CDR1 and CDR2: SGHVS and FQNEAQ. The V end was cut by 1 base, the J end by 4 bases, with 7 bases between. The chain's CDR3 is CASSLGSGTGELFF. The CDR3 DNA is TGTGCCAGCAGCTTAGGTTCAGGCACCGGGGAGCTGTTTTTT.

Regarding this clonotype: The junction and the germline gene differ at one end; a read error may be behind it. The rearrangement links TRBV11-2 to TRBJ2-5; D unresolved. CDR3 length: 11 amino acids. Germline assignment: CDR1 SGHAT and CDR2 FQNNGV. The CDR3 bases are TGTGCCAGCAGCCCACAAGAGACCCTGTACTTC. Its protein product is CASSPQETLYF.

The sample holds many counts of this clonotype. The J gene is TRBJ1-6, the V gene TRBV19, with unresolved D. Germline-derived CDR1 and CDR2 are LNHDA and SQIVND (reference sequence). Trimming pared 3 bases from V and 0 bases from J, leaving 15 bases between. The CDR3 runs to 18 residues. The CDR3 loop reads CASSMRATTSSYNSPLHF. The CDR3 bases are TGTGCCAGTAGTATGCGGGCCACCACGAGCTCCTATAATTCACCCCTCCACTTT. Variable domain in full (rest from reference TRBV19 and TRBJ1-6): DGGITQSPKYLFRKEGQNVTLSCEQNLNHDAMYWYRQDPGQGLRLIYYSQIVNDFQKGDIAEGYSVSREKKESFPLTVTSAQKNPTAFYLCASSMRATTSSYNSPLHFGNGTRLTVT.

There are many counts of this clonotype. V gene TRBV7-3 combines with J gene TRBJ2-7; D not resolved. CDR3 size: 13 residues. Per germline, CDR1 SGHTA and CDR2 FQGTGA. Trimming removed 4 bases at V and 6 bases at J, with 13 bases between. CDR3 amino acids: CASSSGPFLEQYF. In DNA form, the CDR3 reads TGTGCCAGCAGCTCGGGCCCGTTTCTCGAGCAGTACTTC.